Sequencing of this TCR beta chain was carried out in a study of shared clonotypes between healthy human individuals. Study-wide context: Donor composition was two women and a few men, aged 18 to 49. Study-level points and caveats: Naive subsets generally had larger estimated richness than memory subsets.

Remarks on this clone: Its antigen remains unidentified.

Original handling: ImmunoSEQ sequences covered only the junction and lacked quality scores; filtering therefore differed. Here immunoSEQ multiplex PCR was the method, and the copy in TCRdb shows in-frame clones only, minus some. V, J and clone size are those of that table, while D and trimming were read from the DNA. The sample yields more than 2 million clones, 95% seen once. J gave up 6 bases and V 4 bases, and 10 bases lay outside the gene matches. In germline, CDR1 is KGHSH, CDR2 LQKENI. The CDR3 spans 15 residues. What was sequenced was naive CD4+ T cells sorted from blood. Subset specified: CD45RA+ positively selected. The clonotype originates from a young man in good health. This rearrangement joins TRBV18 to TRBJ2-7, with TRBD2 identical over 9 bases. The CDR3 loop is CASSLRLAEAREQYF. CDR3 nucleotide sequence: TGTGCCAGCTCACTGCGACTAGCGGAGGCTCGCGAGCAGTACTTC.